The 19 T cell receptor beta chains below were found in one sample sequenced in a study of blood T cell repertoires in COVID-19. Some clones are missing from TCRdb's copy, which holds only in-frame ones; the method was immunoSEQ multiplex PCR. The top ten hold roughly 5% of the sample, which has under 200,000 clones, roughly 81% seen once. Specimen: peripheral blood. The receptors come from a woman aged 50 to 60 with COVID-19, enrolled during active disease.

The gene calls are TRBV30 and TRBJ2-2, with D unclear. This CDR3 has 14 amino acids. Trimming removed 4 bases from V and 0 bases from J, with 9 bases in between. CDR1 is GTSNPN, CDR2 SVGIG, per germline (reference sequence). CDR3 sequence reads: CAWTVPANTGELFF. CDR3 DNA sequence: TGTGCCTGGACCGTTCCTGCGAACACCGGGGAGCTGTTTTTT. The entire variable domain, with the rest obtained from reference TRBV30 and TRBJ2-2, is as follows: SQTIHQWPATLVQPVGSPLSLECTVEGTSNPNLYWYRQAAGRGLQLLFYSVGIGQISSEVPQNLSASRPQDRQFILSSKKLLLSDSGFYLCAWTVPANTGELFFGEGSRLTVL.

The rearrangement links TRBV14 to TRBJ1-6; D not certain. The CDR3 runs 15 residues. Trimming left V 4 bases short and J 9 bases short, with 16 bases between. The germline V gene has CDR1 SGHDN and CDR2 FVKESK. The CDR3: CASSLTHLRFSPLHF. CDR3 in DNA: TGTGCCAGCAGCCTCACCCACCTCAGGTTTTCACCCCTCCACTTT.

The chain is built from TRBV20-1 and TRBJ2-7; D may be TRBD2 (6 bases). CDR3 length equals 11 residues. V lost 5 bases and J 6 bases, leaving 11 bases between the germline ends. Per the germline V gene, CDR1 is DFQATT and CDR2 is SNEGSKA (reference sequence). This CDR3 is CSAGKLAEQYF. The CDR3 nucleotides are TGCAGTGCTGGCAAACTAGCCGAGCAGTACTTC.

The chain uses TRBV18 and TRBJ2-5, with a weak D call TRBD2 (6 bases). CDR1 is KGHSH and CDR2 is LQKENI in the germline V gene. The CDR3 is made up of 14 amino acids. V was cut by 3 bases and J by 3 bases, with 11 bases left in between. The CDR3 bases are TGTGCCAGCTCACCTTTCGGAGGGGAAGAGACCCAGTACTTC. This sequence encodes CASSPFGGEETQYF.

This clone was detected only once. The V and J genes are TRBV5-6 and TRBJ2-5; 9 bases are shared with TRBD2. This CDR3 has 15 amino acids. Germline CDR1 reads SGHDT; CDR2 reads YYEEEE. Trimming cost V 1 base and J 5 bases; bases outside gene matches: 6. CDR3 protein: CASSLRRGGRETQYF. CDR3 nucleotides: TGTGCCAGCAGCTTGAGGCGGGGGGGCCGTGAGACCCAGTACTTC.

The CDR3 reads CASSQAWTADGSPLHF. Written as DNA, the CDR3 is TGCGCCAGCAGCCAGGCTTGGACTGCAGACGGTTCACCCCTCCACTTT. V usage is TRBV4-3 and J usage is TRBJ1-6; no clear D. The CDR3 runs to 16 residues. Germline lookup yields CDR1 LGHNA and CDR2 YSLEER. Trimming removed 3 bases at V and 9 bases at J, with 18 bases between.

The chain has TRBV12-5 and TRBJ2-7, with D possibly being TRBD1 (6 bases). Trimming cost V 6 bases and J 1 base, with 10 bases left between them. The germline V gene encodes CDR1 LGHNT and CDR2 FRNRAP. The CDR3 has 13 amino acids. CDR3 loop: CASGTGTSYEQYF. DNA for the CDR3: TGTGCTAGTGGAACCGGGACATCCTACGAGCAGTACTTC. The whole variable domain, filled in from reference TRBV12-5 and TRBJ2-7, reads DARVTQTPRHKVTEMGQEVTMRCQPILGHNTVFWYRQTMMQGLELLAYFRNRAPLDDSGMPKDRFSAEMPDATLATLKIQPSEPRDSAVYFCASGTGTSYEQYFGPGTRLTVT.

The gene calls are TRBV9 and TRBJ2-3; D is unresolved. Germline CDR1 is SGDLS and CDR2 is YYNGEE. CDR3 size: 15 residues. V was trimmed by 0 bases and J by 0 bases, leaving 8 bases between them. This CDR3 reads CASSVAIPSTDTQYF. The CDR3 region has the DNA TGTGCCAGCAGCGTAGCTATACCTAGCACAGATACGCAGTATTTT.

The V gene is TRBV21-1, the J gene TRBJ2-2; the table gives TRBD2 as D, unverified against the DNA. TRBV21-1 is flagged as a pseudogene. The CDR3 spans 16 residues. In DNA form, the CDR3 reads TGTGCCAGCAGCCCCCCCAGCGGGGTATTCGCCGGGGAGCTGTTTTTT. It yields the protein CASSPPSGVFAGELFF.

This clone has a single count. Here the CDR3 DNA reads TGTGCCTGGAGCCTAGGGGCAGAGGAGACCCAGTACTTC. The encoded protein is CAWSLGAEETQYF. The chain links TRBV30 to TRBJ2-5, with TRBD1 as a possible D gene (5 bases). Trimming pared 3 bases from V and 5 bases from J, leaving 13 bases between. The CDR3 runs 13 residues. The germline V gene has CDR1 GTSNPN and CDR2 SVGIG (reference sequence).

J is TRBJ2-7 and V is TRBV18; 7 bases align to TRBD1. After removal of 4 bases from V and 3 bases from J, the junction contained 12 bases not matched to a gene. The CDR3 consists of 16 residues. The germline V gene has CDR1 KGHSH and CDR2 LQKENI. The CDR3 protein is CASSRGIDRVGYEQYF. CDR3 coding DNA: TGTGCCAGCTCACGGGGAATAGACAGGGTCGGCTACGAGCAGTACTTC.

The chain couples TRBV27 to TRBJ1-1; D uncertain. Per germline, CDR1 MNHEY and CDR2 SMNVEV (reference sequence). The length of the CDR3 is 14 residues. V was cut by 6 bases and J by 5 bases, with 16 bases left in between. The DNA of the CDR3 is TGTGCCAGCAGAGGCGGAGGAGGATTGACTGAAGCTTTCTTT. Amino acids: CASRGGGGLTEAFF.

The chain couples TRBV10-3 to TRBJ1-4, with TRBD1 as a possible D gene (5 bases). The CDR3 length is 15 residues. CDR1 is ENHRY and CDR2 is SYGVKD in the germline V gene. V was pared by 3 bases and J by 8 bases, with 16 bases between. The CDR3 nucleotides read TGTGCCATCAGTGACCCGACAGACGGGGGGGAAAAACTGTTTTTT. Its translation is CAISDPTDGGEKLFF.

CDR3 DNA sequence: TGTGCCAGCAAATATCTAGGACTAGCCACAGATACGCAGTATTTT. This gives the protein CASKYLGLATDTQYF. V is TRBV6-5 and J is TRBJ2-3; 8 bases match TRBD2. The CDR3 runs 15 residues. Trimming at V came to 7 bases and at J to 2 bases, leaving 8 bases not matched to a gene. Germline V gene lookup returns CDR1 MNHEY and CDR2 SVGAGI.

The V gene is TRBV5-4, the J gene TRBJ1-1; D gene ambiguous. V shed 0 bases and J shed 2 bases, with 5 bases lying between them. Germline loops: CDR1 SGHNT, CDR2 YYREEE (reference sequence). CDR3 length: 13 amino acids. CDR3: CASSLDSNTEAFF. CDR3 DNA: TGTGCCAGCAGCTTGGACAGTAACACTGAAGCTTTCTTT.

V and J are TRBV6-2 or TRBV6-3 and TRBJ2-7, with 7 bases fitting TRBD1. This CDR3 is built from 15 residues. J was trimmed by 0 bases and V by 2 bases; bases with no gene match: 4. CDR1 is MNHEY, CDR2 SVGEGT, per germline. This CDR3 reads CASSYDQGVSYEQYF. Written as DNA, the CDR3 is TGTGCCAGCAGTTACGACCAGGGGGTCTCCTACGAGCAGTACTTC.

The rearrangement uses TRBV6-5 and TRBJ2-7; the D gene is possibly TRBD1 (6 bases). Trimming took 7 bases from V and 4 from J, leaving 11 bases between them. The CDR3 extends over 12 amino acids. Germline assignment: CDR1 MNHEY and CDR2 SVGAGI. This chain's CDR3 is CASTNRVYEQYF. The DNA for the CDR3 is TGTGCCAGCACCAACAGGGTGTACGAGCAGTACTTC.

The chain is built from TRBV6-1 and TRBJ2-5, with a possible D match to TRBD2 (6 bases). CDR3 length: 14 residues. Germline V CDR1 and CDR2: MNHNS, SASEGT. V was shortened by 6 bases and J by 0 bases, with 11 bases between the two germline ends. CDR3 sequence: CASRTGTYQETQYF. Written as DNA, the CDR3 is TGTGCCAGCAGAACCGGGACTTACCAAGAGACCCAGTACTTC.

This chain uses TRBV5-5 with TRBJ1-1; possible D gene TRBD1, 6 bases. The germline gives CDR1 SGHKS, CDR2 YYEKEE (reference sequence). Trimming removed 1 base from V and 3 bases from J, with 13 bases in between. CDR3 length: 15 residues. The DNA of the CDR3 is TGTGCCAGCAGCTTGTTAATACAGGGAGACACTGAAGCTTTCTTT. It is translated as CASSLLIQGDTEAFF.